This T cell receptor beta chain was identified during a study of blood T cell repertoires in COVID-19. In its sample, this clone was seen a few times. Germline V gives CDR1 SGDLS, CDR2 YYNGEE. This CDR3 is built from 15 residues. The V and J ends lost 3 bases and 7 bases respectively, with 16 bases between them. Profiling relied on immunoSEQ multiplex PCR, and the TCRdb table lists in-frame clones only, not all of them. This table holds approximately 260,000 clones, 84% found once. This sequence originates from a human donor in a cohort sampled during active COVID-19. The material sequenced was peripheral blood. The gene calls are TRBV9 and TRBJ1-4; maybe TRBD1 (6 bases). In DNA, the CDR3 is TGTGCCAGCAGCGGAGGGACAACTTACGCTGAAAAACTGTTTTTT. Protein: CASSGGTTYAEKLFF.